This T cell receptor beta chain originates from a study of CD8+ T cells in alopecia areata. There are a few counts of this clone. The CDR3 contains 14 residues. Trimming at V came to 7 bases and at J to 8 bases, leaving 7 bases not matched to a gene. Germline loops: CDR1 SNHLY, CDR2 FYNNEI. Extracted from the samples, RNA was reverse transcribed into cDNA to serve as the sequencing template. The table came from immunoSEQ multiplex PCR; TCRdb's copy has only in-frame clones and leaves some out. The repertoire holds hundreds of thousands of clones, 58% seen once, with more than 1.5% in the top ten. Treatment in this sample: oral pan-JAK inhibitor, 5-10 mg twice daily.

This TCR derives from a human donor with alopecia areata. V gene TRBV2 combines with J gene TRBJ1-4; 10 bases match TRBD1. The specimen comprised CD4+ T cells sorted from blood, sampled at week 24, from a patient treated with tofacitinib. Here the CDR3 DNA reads TGTGCCAGCAAAGACGGGACAGGGGAGGAAAAACTGTTTTTT. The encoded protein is CASKDGTGEEKLFF.